This T cell receptor (beta chain) was profiled in a study of blood T cell repertoires in COVID-19. CDR1 SGHDN and CDR2 FVKESK come from the germline V gene. The CDR3 has 13 residues. V shed 3 bases and J shed 2 bases, with 7 bases lying between them. The protocol was immunoSEQ multiplex PCR, while the TCRdb copy is restricted to in-frame clones and leaves out a portion. The sample consists of more than 95,000 clones, 81% of them appearing once. V gene TRBV14 combines with J gene TRBJ1-2, with D unclear. This TCR derives from an elderly man with acute or convalescent COVID-19. The sample comprised peripheral blood. CDR3 sequence: CASSHAVNYGYTF. CDR3 sequence (DNA): TGTGCCAGCAGCCATGCAGTGAACTATGGCTACACCTTC.